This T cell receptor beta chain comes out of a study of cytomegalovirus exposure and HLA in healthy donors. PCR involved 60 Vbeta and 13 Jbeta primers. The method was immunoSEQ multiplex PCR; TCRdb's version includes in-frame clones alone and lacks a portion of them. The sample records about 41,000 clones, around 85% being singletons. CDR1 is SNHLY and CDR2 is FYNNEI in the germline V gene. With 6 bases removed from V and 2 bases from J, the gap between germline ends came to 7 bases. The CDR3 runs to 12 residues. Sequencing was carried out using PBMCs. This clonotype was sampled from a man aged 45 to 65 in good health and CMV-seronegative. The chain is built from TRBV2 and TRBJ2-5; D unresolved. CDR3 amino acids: CASRSDQETQYF. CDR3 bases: TGTGCCAGCAGAAGCGATCAAGAGACCCAGTACTTC.